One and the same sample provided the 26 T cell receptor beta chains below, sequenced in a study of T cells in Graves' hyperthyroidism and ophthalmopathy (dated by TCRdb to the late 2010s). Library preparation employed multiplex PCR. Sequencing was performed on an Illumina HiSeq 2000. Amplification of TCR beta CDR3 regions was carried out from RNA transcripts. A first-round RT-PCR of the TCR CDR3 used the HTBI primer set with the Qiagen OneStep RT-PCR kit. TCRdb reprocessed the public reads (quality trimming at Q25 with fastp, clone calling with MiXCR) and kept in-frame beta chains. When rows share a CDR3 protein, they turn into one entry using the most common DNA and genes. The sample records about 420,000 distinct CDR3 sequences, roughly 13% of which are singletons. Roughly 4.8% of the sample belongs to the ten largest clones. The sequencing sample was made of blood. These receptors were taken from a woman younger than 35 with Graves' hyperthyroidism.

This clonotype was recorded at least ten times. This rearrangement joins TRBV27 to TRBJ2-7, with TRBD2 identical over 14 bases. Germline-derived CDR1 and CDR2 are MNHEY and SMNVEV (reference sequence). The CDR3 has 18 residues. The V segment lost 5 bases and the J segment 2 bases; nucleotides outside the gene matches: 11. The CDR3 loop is CASSTGWTSGRRTYEQYF. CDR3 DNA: TGTGCCAGCAGTACCGGTTGGACTAGCGGGAGGAGGACCTACGAGCAGTACTTC.

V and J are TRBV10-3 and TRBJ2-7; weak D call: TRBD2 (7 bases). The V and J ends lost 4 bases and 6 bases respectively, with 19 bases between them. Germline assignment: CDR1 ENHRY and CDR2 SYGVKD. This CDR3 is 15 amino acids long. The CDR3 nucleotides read TGTGCCATCAGTGGCCGAGGGGGAGGGCCGGGCGAGCAGTACTTC. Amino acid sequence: CAISGRGGGPGEQYF.

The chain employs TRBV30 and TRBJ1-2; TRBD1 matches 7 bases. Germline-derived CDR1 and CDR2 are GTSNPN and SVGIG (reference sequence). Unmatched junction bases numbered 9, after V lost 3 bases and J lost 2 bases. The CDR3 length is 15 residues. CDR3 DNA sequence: TGTGCCTGGAGGGAACCGGGACAGAGGAACTATGGCTACACCTTC. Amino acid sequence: CAWREPGQRNYGYTF.

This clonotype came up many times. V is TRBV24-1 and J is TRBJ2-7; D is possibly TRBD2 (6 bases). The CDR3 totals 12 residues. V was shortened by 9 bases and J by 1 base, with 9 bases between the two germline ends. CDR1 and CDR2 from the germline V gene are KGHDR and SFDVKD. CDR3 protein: CATGGDSYEQYF. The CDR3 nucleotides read TGTGCCACCGGAGGGGATTCCTACGAGCAGTACTTC.

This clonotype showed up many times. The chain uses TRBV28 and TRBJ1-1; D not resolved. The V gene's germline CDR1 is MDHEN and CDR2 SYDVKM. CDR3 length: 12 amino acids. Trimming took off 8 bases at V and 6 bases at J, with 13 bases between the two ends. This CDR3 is CASSPGTPEAFF. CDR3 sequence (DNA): TGTGCCAGCTCCCCGGGAACGCCTGAAGCTTTCTTT.

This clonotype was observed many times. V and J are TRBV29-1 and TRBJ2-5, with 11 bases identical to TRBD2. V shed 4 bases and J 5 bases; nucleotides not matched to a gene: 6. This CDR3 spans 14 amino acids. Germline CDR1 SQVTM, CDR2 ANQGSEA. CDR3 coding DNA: TGCAGCGTTGTAGCGGGAGGGTCGGGGGAGACCCAGTACTTC. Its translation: CSVVAGGSGETQYF.

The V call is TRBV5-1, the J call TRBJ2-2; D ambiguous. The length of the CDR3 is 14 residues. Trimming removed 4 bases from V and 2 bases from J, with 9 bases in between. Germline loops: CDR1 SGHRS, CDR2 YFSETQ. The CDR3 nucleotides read TGCGCCAGCAGCGTACCGACTAACACCGGGGAGCTGTTTTTT. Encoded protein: CASSVPTNTGELFF.

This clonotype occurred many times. The DNA of the CDR3 is TGTGCCAGCAGTTCGGTGCGGAAGACCCAGTACTTC. Translated: CASSSVRKTQYF. This chain uses TRBV28 with TRBJ2-5, with unresolved D. This CDR3 is 12 amino acids long. CDR1 and CDR2 from the germline V gene are MDHEN and SYDVKM. V was clipped by 4 bases and J by 6 bases, with 9 bases between them.

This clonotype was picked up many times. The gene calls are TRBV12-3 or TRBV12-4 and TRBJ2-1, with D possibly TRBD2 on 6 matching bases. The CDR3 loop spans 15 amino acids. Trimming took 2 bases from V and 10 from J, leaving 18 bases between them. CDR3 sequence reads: CASSLPAGRGSEQFF. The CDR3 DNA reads TGTGCCAGCAGTTTACCAGCGGGCCGGGGAAGCGAGCAGTTCTTC.

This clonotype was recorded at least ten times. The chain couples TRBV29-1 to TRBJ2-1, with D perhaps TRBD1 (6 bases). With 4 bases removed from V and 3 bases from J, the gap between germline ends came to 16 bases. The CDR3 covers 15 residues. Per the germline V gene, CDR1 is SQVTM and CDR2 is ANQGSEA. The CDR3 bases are TGCAGCGTTGCGTTACAGGGACGAAACTACAATGAGCAGTTCTTC. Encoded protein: CSVALQGRNYNEQFF.

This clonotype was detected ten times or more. The CDR3, as DNA: TGTGCCAGCAGAGCCACGACAGGGAACTCACCCCTCCACTTT. Its translation is CASRATTGNSPLHF. The chain combines TRBV12-3 or TRBV12-4 with TRBJ1-6; 7 bases align to TRBD1. J lost 10 bases, V lost 6 bases, and 9 bases had no gene match. CDR3 length: 14 residues.

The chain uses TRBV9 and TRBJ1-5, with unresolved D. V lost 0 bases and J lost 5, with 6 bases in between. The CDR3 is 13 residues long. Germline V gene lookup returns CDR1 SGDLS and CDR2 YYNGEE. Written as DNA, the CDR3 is TGTGCCAGCAGCGTAGCCTTGGATCAGCCCCAGCATTTT. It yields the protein CASSVALDQPQHF.

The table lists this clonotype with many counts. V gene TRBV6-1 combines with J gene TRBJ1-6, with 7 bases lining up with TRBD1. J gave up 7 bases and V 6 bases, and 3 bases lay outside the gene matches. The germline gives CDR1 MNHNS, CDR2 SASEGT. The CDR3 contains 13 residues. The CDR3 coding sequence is TGTGCCAGCAGCGGGACAGAGAATTCACCCCTCCACTTT. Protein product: CASSGTENSPLHF.

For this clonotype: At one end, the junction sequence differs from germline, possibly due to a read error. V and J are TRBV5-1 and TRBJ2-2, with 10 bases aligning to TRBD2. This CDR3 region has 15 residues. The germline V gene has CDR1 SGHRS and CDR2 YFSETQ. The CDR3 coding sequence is TGCGCCAGCAGCTTAAGCGGGAGGGACACCGGGGAGCTGTCTTTT. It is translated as CASSLSGRDTGELSF. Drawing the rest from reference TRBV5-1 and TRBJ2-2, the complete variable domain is KAGVTQTPRYLIKTRGQQVTLSCSPISGHRSVSWYQQTPGQGLQFLFEYFSETQRNKGNFPGRFSGRQFSNSRSEMNVSTLELGDSALYLCASSLSGRDTGELSFGEGSRLTVL.

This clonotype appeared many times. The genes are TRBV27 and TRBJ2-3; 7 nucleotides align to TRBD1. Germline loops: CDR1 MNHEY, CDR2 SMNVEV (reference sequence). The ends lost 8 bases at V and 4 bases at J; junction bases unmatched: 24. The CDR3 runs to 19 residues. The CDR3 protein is CASGRAGGRYPVHADTQYF. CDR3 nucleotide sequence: TGTGCCAGCGGAAGAGCAGGGGGACGCTACCCGGTACATGCAGATACGCAGTATTTT.

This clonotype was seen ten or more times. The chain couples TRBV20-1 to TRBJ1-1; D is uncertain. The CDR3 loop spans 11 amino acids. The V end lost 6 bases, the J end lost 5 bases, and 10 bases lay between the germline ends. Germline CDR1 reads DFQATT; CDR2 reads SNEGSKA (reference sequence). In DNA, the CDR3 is TGCAGTGCCACCTTTGGGACTGAAGCTTTCTTT. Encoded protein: CSATFGTEAFF.

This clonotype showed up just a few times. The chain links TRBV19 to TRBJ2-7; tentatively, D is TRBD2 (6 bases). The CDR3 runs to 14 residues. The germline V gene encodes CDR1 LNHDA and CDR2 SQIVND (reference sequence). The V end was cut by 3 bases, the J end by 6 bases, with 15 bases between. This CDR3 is CASSMIPGVGEQYF. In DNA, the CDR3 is TGTGCCAGTAGTATGATTCCGGGAGTTGGCGAGCAGTACTTC.

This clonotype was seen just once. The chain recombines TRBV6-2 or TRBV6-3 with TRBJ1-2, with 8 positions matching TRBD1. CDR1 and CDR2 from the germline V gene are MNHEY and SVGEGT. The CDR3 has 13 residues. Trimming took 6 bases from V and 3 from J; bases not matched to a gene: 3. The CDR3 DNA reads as TGTGCCAGCAGGGGACAGGAGGACTATGGCTACACCTTC. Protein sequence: CASRGQEDYGYTF.

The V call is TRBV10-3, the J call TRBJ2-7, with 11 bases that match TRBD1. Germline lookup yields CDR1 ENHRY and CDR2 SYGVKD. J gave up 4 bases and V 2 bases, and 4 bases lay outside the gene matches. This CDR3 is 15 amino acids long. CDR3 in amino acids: CAISERDRGNYEQYF. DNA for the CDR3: TGTGCCATCAGTGAGCGGGACAGGGGGAATTACGAGCAGTACTTC.

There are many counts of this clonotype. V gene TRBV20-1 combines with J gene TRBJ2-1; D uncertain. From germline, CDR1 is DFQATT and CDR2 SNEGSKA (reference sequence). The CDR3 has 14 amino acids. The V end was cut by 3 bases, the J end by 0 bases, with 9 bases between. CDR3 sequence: CSASALSSYNEQFF. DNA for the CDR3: TGCAGTGCTAGCGCCTTATCCTCCTACAATGAGCAGTTCTTC.

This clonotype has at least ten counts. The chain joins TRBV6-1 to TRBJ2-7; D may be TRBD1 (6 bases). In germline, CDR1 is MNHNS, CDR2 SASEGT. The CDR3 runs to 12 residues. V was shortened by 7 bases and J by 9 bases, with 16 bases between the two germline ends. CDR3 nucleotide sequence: TGTGCCAGCACCAATGACAGGACCGGGCAGTACTTC. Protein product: CASTNDRTGQYF.

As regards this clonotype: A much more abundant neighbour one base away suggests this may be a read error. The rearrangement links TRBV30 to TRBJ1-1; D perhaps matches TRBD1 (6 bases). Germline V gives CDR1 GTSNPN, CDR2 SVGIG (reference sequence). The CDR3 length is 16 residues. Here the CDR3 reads CAWSVLGAQVNTKAFF. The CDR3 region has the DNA TGTGCCTGGAGTGTATTGGGGGCTCAGGTGAACACTAAAGCTTTCTTT.

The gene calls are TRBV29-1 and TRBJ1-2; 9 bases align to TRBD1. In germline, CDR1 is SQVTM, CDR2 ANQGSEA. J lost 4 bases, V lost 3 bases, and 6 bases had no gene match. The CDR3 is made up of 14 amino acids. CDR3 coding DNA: TGCAGCGTTGAGCCGCAACAGGGGGCCTATGGCTACACCTTC. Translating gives CSVEPQQGAYGYTF. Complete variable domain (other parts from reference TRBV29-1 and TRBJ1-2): SAVISQKPSRDICQRGTSLTIQCQVDSQVTMMFWYRQQPGQSLTLIATANQGSEATYESGFVIDKFPISRPNLTFSTLTVSNMSPEDSSIYLCSVEPQQGAYGYTFGSGTRLTVV.

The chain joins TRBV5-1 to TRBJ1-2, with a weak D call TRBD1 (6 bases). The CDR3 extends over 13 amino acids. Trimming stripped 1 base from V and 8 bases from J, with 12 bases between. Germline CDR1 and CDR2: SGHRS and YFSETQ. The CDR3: CASSLRTVEGYTF. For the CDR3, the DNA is TGCGCCAGCAGCTTGCGGACAGTGGAAGGCTACACCTTC.

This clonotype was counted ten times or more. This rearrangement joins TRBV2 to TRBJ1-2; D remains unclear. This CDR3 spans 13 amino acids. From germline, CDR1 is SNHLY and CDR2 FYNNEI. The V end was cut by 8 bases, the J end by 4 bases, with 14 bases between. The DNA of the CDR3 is TGTGCCAGCTGGCTCTCGGTCGGCTATGGCTACACCTTC. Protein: CASWLSVGYGYTF.

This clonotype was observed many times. CDR3 region: CSAPIRGLIAKNIQYF. The CDR3 DNA is TGCAGTGCTCCCATACGGGGACTGATAGCCAAAAACATTCAGTACTTC. This chain links TRBV20-1 with TRBJ2-4; a possible D gene is TRBD2 (6 bases). V shed 5 bases and J shed 0 bases, with 17 bases lying between them. The CDR3 is made up of 16 amino acids. Germline V lookup: CDR1 DFQATT, CDR2 SNEGSKA (reference sequence).